This is a list of T cell receptor beta chains from one sample in a study of beta chain features in type 1 diabetes. Assay used: immunoSEQ multiplex PCR; TCRdb lists only in-frame clones, some missing. The table lists 500,000 to 700,000 clones, roughly 16% of them singletons. The sequencing sample was made of naive CD4+ T cells from blood. All receptors come from a man aged 18 to 29 in good health. Each CDR3 is given with its conserved first and last residue. The D gene is left open where the match is weak. Some rows have no size entry. The others give once, few or many, or a class for an expanded clone.

j_call,v_call,clone_size,d_call,cdr3_aa,cdr3_nt
TRBJ2-1,TRBV9,few,.,CASSVTGTHNEQFF,TGTGCCAGCAGCGTGACCGGGACTCACAATGAGCAGTTCTTC
TRBJ2-1,TRBV2,.,.,CASSRDFYNEQFF,TGTGCCAGCTCGAGGGACTTCTACAATGAGCAGTTCTTC
TRBJ1-1,TRBV19,few,.,CASPSTNGRKTEAFF,TGTGCCAGTCCATCGACCAATGGGAGGAAGACTGAAGCTTTCTTT
TRBJ2-1,TRBV2,.,.,CASSWYEQFF,TGTGCCAGCAGCTGGTATGAGCAGTTCTTC
TRBJ1-6,TRBV28,few,.,CASSSGEPLHF,TGTGCCAGCAGTTCTGGGGAACCCCTCCACTTT
TRBJ2-5,TRBV18,few,.,CASSPVLAQETQYF,TGTGCCAGCTCACCGGTCCTAGCCCAAGAGACCCAGTACTTC
TRBJ2-1,TRBV6-6,few,.,CASTAQGIGEQFF,TGTGCCAGCACCGCTCAGGGAATCGGGGAGCAGTTCTTC
TRBJ2-1,TRBV20-1,.,.,CSASPGLLQFF,TGCAGTGCTAGCCCAGGGTTGCTGCAGTTCTTC
TRBJ1-1,TRBV27,few,.,CASSLSLWTNTEAFF,TGTGCCAGCAGTTTATCCCTTTGGACCAACACTGAAGCTTTCTTT
TRBJ1-5,TRBV28,.,.,CASMMKGNQPQHF,TGTGCCAGCATGATGAAGGGCAATCAGCCCCAGCATTTT
TRBJ1-3,TRBV10-3,.,.,CAISESTQPDTIYF,TGTGCCATCAGTGAGTCTACCCAGCCGGACACCATATATTTT
TRBJ2-7,TRBV28,many,.,CASRRDYEQYF,TGTGCCAGCAGGCGGGACTACGAGCAGTACTTC
TRBJ2-1,TRBV11-2,few,TRBD1,CASSPGQGDRNEQFF,TGTGCCAGCAGCCCCGGACAGGGTGATAGAAATGAGCAGTTCTTC
TRBJ2-5,TRBV7-9,few,TRBD1,CASSSQTGRETQYF,TGTGCCAGCAGCTCCCAGACAGGGCGGGAGACCCAGTACTTC
TRBJ2-2,TRBV21-1,few,.,CASSKGGRTGELFF,TGTGCCAGCAGCAAAGGGGGGCGTACCGGGGAGCTGTTTTTT
TRBJ1-1,TRBV27,.,.,CASSSHGPTTEAFF,TGTGCCAGCAGTTCCCATGGGCCAACTACTGAAGCTTTCTTT
TRBJ1-2,TRBV5-1,.,.,CASSLGQVYGYTF,TGCGCCAGCAGCTTGGGGCAGGTCTATGGCTACACCTTC
TRBJ2-7,TRBV4-1,.,.,CASSQDRSARSYEQYF,TGCGCCAGCAGCCAAGATAGATCGGCCAGGTCTTACGAGCAGTACTTC
TRBJ1-1,TRBV7-9,.,TRBD1,CASRDTGGPPEAFF,TGTGCCAGCAGGGATACAGGGGGCCCCCCTGAAGCTTTCTTT
TRBJ2-7,TRBV13,.,.,CASSSRDTSSYEQYF,TGTGCCAGCAGCTCCCGGGACACATCCTCCTACGAGCAGTACTTC
TRBJ1-1,TRBV7-9,few,TRBD1,CASSLAATGKDTEAFF,TGTGCCAGCAGCTTAGCGGCGACAGGGAAGGACACTGAAGCTTTCTTT
TRBJ2-7,TRBV7-3,.,TRBD2,CASSLGPSSGGHEQYF,TGTGCCAGCAGCTTAGGCCCCTCAAGCGGGGGACACGAGCAGTACTTC
TRBJ2-7,TRBV18,few,.,CASSPILGLPGSYEQYF,TGTGCCAGCTCACCGATTTTGGGGCTCCCGGGGTCCTACGAGCAGTACTTC
TRBJ1-2,TRBV28,.,.,CASSFNGNYGYTF,TGTGCCAGCAGTTTTAACGGAAACTATGGCTACACCTTC
TRBJ1-1,TRBV28,few,.,CASSQSRNTEAFF,TGTGCCAGCAGTCAATCTCGGAACACTGAAGCTTTCTTT
TRBJ2-2,TRBV11-2,few,TRBD1,CASSSGTGVTGELFF,TGTGCCAGCAGTTCCGGGACAGGGGTCACCGGGGAGCTGTTTTTT
TRBJ2-1,TRBV7-2,.,.,CASSFGGTLPNNEQFF,TGTGCCAGCAGCTTTGGCGGGACATTGCCGAACAATGAGCAGTTCTTC
TRBJ2-3,TRBV11-3,.,TRBD2,CASSFGLAGGTDTQYF,TGTGCCAGCAGCTTCGGACTAGCGGGAGGCACAGATACGCAGTATTTT
TRBJ1-1,TRBV29-1,.,.,CSVGQNTEAFF,TGCAGCGTGGGACAAAACACTGAAGCTTTCTTT
TRBJ1-1,TRBV30,.,.,CAWSVGGKAFF,TGTGCCTGGAGTGTAGGGGGGAAAGCTTTCTTT